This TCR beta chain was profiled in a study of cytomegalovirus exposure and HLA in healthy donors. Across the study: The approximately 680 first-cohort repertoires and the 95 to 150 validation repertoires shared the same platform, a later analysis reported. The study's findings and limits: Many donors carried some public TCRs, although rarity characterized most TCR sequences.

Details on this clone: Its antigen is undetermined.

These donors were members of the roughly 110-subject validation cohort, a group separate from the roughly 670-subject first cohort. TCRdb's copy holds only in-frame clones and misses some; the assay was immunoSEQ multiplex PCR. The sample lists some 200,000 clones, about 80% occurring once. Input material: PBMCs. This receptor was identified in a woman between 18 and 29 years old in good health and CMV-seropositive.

CDR3 sequence (DNA): TGTGCCAGCACCCTGGCGGGGGCAGGCTATGGCTACACCTTC. Its translation: CASTLAGAGYGYTF. The chain employs TRBV5-4 and TRBJ1-2, with D possibly TRBD1 on 6 matching bases. V was clipped by 6 bases and J by 4 bases, with 16 bases between them. The length of the CDR3 is 14 residues. CDR1 is SGHNT, CDR2 YYREEE, per germline (reference sequence).